This T cell receptor beta chain was identified in a study of blood T cell repertoires in COVID-19. Study background: The United States, Italy and Spain provided the acute and convalescent COVID-19 samples. The analysed material was cDNA or gDNA that came from T cells, B-cell-depleted T cells, or PBMCs.

Trimming cost V 1 base and J 6 bases; bases outside gene matches: 13. Germline assignment: CDR1 GTSNPN and CDR2 SVGIG (reference sequence). The CDR3 is 17 residues long. Original processing notes: Amplification with reference gene primers provided the estimates of nucleated cell counts. The data were produced by immunoSEQ multiplex PCR, yet TCRdb's version contains in-frame clones alone and is incomplete. Clone size and the V and J calls come from that table; the DNA yielded D and trimming. This sample has roughly 340,000 clones; about 93% occur once, and the top ten carry roughly 3.3%. Sequencing was carried out using peripheral blood. The rearrangement uses TRBV30 and TRBJ1-2; 11 nucleotides line up with TRBD1. This TCR was sampled from a woman under 30 who had recovered from COVID-19. CDR3 bases: TGTGCCTGGAGTGATTACCGGCCGCCGGGACAGGGGGATGGCTACACCTTC. Protein sequence: CAWSDYRPPGQGDGYTF. The whole variable domain, filled in from reference TRBV30 and TRBJ1-2, reads SQTIHQWPATLVQPVGSPLSLECTVEGTSNPNLYWYRQAAGRGLQLLFYSVGIGQISSEVPQNLSASRPQDRQFILSSKKLLLSDSGFYLCAWSDYRPPGQGDGYTFGSGTRLTVV.